The present entry profiles one T cell receptor (beta chain) with its context. The method was immunoSEQ multiplex PCR; TCRdb's version includes in-frame clones alone and lacks a portion of them. The sample has about 37,000 clones, 87% seen once. This specimen comes from a study of blood T cell repertoires in COVID-19. Background on the study: Material from acute and convalescent COVID-19 was sourced from the United States, Italy and Spain.

This CDR3 spans 16 amino acids. CDR1 and CDR2 (germline): LNHDA, SQIVND (reference sequence). V lost 6 bases, J lost 1 base, and 16 bases lay in between. Sequencing was carried out using peripheral blood. The rearrangement joins TRBV19 to TRBJ2-1, with D possibly being TRBD1 (5 bases). The receptor was isolated from a human donor in a cohort sampled during active COVID-19. This CDR3 reads CASSHTWGASYNEQFF. CDR3 nucleotide sequence: TGTGCCAGTAGCCACACCTGGGGCGCATCCTACAATGAGCAGTTCTTC.